This T cell receptor (beta chain) was documented in a study of blood T cell repertoires in COVID-19 (dated by TCRdb to 2018 to 2020). For the wider study: Collaborator samples came from the United States, Italy and Spain and covered acute and convalescent phases of COVID-19. A freely available public database, intended as a resource for researchers studying the immune response to SARS-CoV-2, is where the repertoires were released. Deeply sampled blood TCRbeta repertoires from subjects exposed to, actively infected with, or recovered from COVID-19 were included in the dataset. Where HLA class I and class II types were available, the types were taken from metadata supplied by the sample provider, not from assay-based typing. The sample metadata nearly always contained a de-identified subject ID, COVID-19 status, age in years and sex. The material from the prospective study consisted of cDNA or gDNA derived from T cells, B-cell-depleted T cells, or PBMCs. Samples came from the ongoing ImmuneRACE study (first 160 participants) plus 1,254 subjects from 6 global collaborators.

TCRbeta CDR3 regions were amplified from genomic DNA using the immunoSEQ Assay, a bias-controlled multiplex PCR. Processing in the source paper ran as follows. Within the assay, amplification of reference gene primers was used to estimate how many nucleated cells each sample contained. Sequence reads were collapsed and filtered to measure the absolute abundance of every unique TCRbeta CDR3 rearrangement. For each sample, productive Simpson clonality was calculated by taking the square root of Simpson's diversity index across productive rearrangements. Imported from immuneACCESS, the table was reduced by TCRdb to in-frame sequences with V and J called. These copies leave out some clones; in studies compared against another copy, an unresolved V gene accounts for under half, and the cause of the remainder is not known. V and J calls and clone size are those listed in that table; D and trimming were worked out from the DNA. In all, the sample holds some 97,000 clones, and roughly nine tenths of those were seen once. About 1.7% of the sample lies in the top ten.

The germline ends are 14 bases apart after V is trimmed by 0 bases and J by 5 bases. CDR1 and CDR2, per the germline V gene, are SGDLS and YYNGEE. Including cysteine and phenylalanine, the CDR3 has 15 amino acids. Of all the DNA, just the CDR3 is kept, 45 bases in frame from base 1. Broad study findings and their caveats: The quantity of clinical and demographic metadata differed by source and by participant and was supplied without curation.

Each collaborating institution followed its own protocols to collect whole blood in K2EDTA tubes. For TCRbeta analysis, collaborators shipped samples as frozen whole blood, isolated PBMCs, or DNA extracted from either of those sample types. On this clone itself: Its antigen has not been determined. No quality values exist for individual bases; no much larger clone is one base distant.

Recombination linked TRBV9 to TRBJ2-5; the D gene is perhaps TRBD2, on 6 matching bases. This sequence originates from a man in his 60s with acute or convalescent COVID-19. The sample was peripheral blood. The CDR3 protein: CASSVAGEVEETQYF. The nucleotides read TGTGCCAGCAGCGTAGCGGGGGAGGTCGAGGAGACCCAGTACTTC.